This T cell receptor beta chain was sequenced in a study of cytotoxic CD8 clonotypes in ibrutinib-treated CLL. Trimming removed 4 bases at V and 3 bases at J, with 17 bases between. The germline gives CDR1 SGHRS, CDR2 YFSETQ. CDR3 length: 16 residues. TCRdb keeps only in-frame clones here, not all; method: immunoSEQ multiplex PCR. The data show over 65,000 clones, more than 75% seen once. The chain employs TRBV5-1 and TRBJ1-5, with a weak D call TRBD1 (5 bases). Sequencing used PBMCs, obtained after 12 months of ibrutinib treatment. This clonotype was obtained from a human donor with chronic lymphocytic leukemia. The CDR3 here is CASSPGSTGANQPQHF. CDR3 coding DNA: TGCGCCAGCAGCCCCGGGTCCACCGGGGCCAATCAGCCCCAGCATTTT.